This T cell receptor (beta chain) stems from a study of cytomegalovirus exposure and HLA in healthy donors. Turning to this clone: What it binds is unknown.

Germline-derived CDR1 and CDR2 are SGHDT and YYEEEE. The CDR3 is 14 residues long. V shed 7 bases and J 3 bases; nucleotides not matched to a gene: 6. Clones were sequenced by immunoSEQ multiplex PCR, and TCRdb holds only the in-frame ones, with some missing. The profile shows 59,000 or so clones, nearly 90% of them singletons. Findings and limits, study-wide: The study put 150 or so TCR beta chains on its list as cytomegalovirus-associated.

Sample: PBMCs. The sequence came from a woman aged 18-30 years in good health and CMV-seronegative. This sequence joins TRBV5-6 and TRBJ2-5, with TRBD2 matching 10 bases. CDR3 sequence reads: CASGSGGREETQYF. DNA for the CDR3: TGTGCCAGCGGTAGCGGGGGGCGAGAAGAGACCCAGTACTTC.